Shown below are 27 T cell receptor beta chains from a single sample sequenced in a study of control samples from healthy donors and cancer patients. Produced via immunoSEQ multiplex PCR; TCRdb's table is partial and in-frame only. This table has 150,000 to 200,000 clones, approximately 91% appearing once. The sequenced sample was blood. The receptor source for this set is a woman between 35 and 50 years old in good health.

This chain connects TRBV11-2 to TRBJ1-1; D is unclear. CDR1 is SGHAT, CDR2 FQNNGV, per germline. This CDR3 contains 14 residues. Trimming left V 2 bases short and J 2 bases short, with 9 bases between. CDR3 loop: CASSLLVGNTEAFF. In nucleotides, the CDR3 is TGTGCCAGCAGCTTACTGGTCGGAAACACTGAAGCTTTCTTT.

The chain has TRBV7-3 and TRBJ2-1, with 10 bases identical to TRBD2. The germline V gene encodes CDR1 SGHTA and CDR2 FQGTGA. CDR3 length: 16 amino acids. The J segment lost 5 bases and the V segment lost 4 bases, leaving 8 bases of the junction unmatched. This CDR3 is CASSYYSGGSHNEQFF. The CDR3, as DNA: TGTGCCAGCAGCTACTATAGCGGGGGGTCCCACAATGAGCAGTTCTTC.

The chain joins TRBV19 to TRBJ1-1, with 8 bases aligning to TRBD1. Germline V lookup: CDR1 LNHDA, CDR2 SQIVND (reference sequence). CDR3 length: 14 amino acids. J was trimmed by 4 bases and V by 4 bases; bases with no gene match: 5. CDR3 residues: CASSRLGQGTEAFF. CDR3 DNA sequence: TGTGCCAGTAGTAGATTAGGACAGGGCACTGAAGCTTTCTTT.

The chain is built from TRBV3-1 (or the pseudogene TRBV3-2) and TRBJ2-5; maybe TRBD2 (7 bases). The CDR3 loop spans 14 amino acids. Per the germline V gene, CDR1 is LGHDT and CDR2 is YNNKEL (reference sequence). Trimming cost V 3 bases and J 5 bases, with 13 bases left between them. The CDR3 DNA sequence: TGTGCCAGCAGCCAGTCGGGGGGCGGGGAGACCCAGTACTTC. This encodes CASSQSGGGETQYF.

The chain carries TRBV27 and TRBJ2-5; D call uncertain. V gave up 6 bases and J gave up 0 bases, with 8 bases separating them. This CDR3 comprises 13 residues. CDR1 and CDR2 from the germline V gene are MNHEY and SMNVEV (reference sequence). CDR3 amino acids: CASRPNNQETQYF. The CDR3 DNA is TGTGCCAGCAGACCGAACAACCAAGAGACCCAGTACTTC.

The CDR3 sequence: CASSVKPGQGIDGYTF. For the CDR3, the DNA is TGTGCCAGCAGCGTTAAACCGGGACAGGGGATTGATGGCTACACCTTC. This chain connects TRBV9 to TRBJ1-2; 10 bases align to TRBD1. V lost 2 bases, J lost 6 bases, and 10 bases stayed unmatched. CDR1 and CDR2 from the germline V gene are SGDLS and YYNGEE. CDR3 length: 16 residues.

The chain recombines TRBV15 with TRBJ1-1, with D unclear. Germline assignment: CDR1 LNHNV and CDR2 YYDKDF (reference sequence). The CDR3 has 15 residues. Trimming shortened V by 0 bases and J by 5 bases, and 13 bases separated the two germline ends. CDR3 nucleotide sequence: TGTGCCACCAGCAGAGAGGAGGGCCTGGGGACTGAAGCTTTCTTT. It is translated as CATSREEGLGTEAFF. Supplemented by reference TRBV15 and TRBJ1-1, the full variable domain reads DAMVIQNPRYQVTQFGKPVTLSCSQTLNHNVMYWYQQKSSQAPKLLFHYYDKDFNNEADTPDNFQSRRPNTSFCFLDIRSPGLGDTAMYLCATSREEGLGTEAFFGQGTRLTVV.

The chain carries TRBV4-1 and TRBJ2-3; D is possibly TRBD2 (6 bases). In germline, CDR1 is MGHRA, CDR2 YSYEKL. There are 14 residues in the CDR3. With 4 bases removed from V and 0 bases from J, the gap between germline ends came to 8 bases. The CDR3 reads CASSPAGSTDTQYF. CDR3 coding DNA: TGCGCCAGCAGCCCCGCGGGAAGCACAGATACGCAGTATTTT.

The rearrangement joins TRBV4-1 to TRBJ1-6; 7 nucleotides align to TRBD1. The CDR3 contains 19 residues. Germline loops: CDR1 MGHRA, CDR2 YSYEKL. J was trimmed by 3 bases and V by 0 bases; bases with no gene match: 11. This CDR3 reads CASSQELWTGPLYNSPLHF. In DNA, the CDR3 is TGCGCCAGCAGCCAAGAGCTGTGGACAGGACCTCTCTATAATTCACCCCTCCACTTT.

The chain has TRBV19 and TRBJ1-3; tentative D call: TRBD1 (5 bases). Trimming left V 6 bases short and J 2 bases short, with 11 bases between. This CDR3 spans 14 amino acids. Germline values: CDR1 LNHDA, CDR2 SQIVND (reference sequence). The CDR3 region is CASSPTGPGNTIYF. In DNA, the CDR3 is TGTGCCAGTAGCCCTACAGGTCCTGGAAACACCATATATTTT.

The J gene is TRBJ2-2, the V gene TRBV7-2; 8 nucleotides align to TRBD1. The germline V gene encodes CDR1 SGHTA and CDR2 FQGNSA. The CDR3 is 16 amino acids. The J segment lost 6 bases and the V segment lost 6 bases, leaving 12 bases of the junction unmatched. As DNA, the CDR3 is TGTGCCAGCAGTCACAGGGGGTACACTACGGCCGGGGAGCTGTTTTTT. Its protein product is CASSHRGYTTAGELFF. Full variable domain (outside the CDR3, taken from reference TRBV7-2 and TRBJ2-2): GAGVSQSPSNKVTEKGKDVELRCDPISGHTALYWYRQSLGQGLEFLIYFQGNSAPDKSGLPSDRFSAERTGGSVSTLTIQRTQQEDSAVYLCASSHRGYTTAGELFFGEGSRLTVL.

CDR3 nucleotide sequence: TGTGCCAGCACCCGGACTAGCGGGGGCCCGGAGCAGTACTTC. Amino acid sequence: CASTRTSGGPEQYF. The gene calls are TRBV11-1 and TRBJ2-7; 13 bases align to TRBD2. Germline CDR1 is SGHAT and CDR2 is FQDESV (reference sequence). The CDR3 sequence is 14 residues long. V shed 7 bases, J shed 7 bases, and the junction held 7 bases outside the gene matches.

This clone was counted once. This chain uses TRBV6-2 or TRBV6-3 with TRBJ2-1; perhaps TRBD2 as D (6 bases). Germline lookup yields CDR1 MNHEY and CDR2 SVGEGT. This CDR3 comprises 15 residues. V gave up 5 bases and J gave up 9 bases, with 20 bases separating them. CDR3 loop: CASSHGTPSHGEQFF. CDR3 in DNA: TGTGCCAGCAGTCACGGGACTCCGAGCCACGGTGAGCAGTTCTTC.

This chain uses TRBV6-5 with TRBJ2-7; 7 bases map to TRBD2. Trimming at V came to 5 bases and at J to 7 bases, leaving 11 bases not matched to a gene. This CDR3 has 14 amino acids. The V gene's germline CDR1 is MNHEY and CDR2 SVGAGI. The CDR3 DNA is TGTGCCAGCAGTATGGGGGACTACCCTCGGGAGCAGTACTTC. It is translated as CASSMGDYPREQYF.

The genes are TRBV5-5 and TRBJ2-3; unclear D gene. V was shortened by 0 bases and J by 0 bases, with 11 bases between the two germline ends. This CDR3 has 16 amino acids. Germline-derived CDR1 and CDR2 are SGHKS and YYEKEE (reference sequence). Here the CDR3 reads CASSLDGGLSTDTQYF. In DNA, the CDR3 is TGTGCCAGCAGCTTGGACGGCGGCCTTAGCACAGATACGCAGTATTTT.

The sample holds one count of this clone. The chain employs TRBV3-1 (or the pseudogene TRBV3-2) and TRBJ2-7, with a tentative D call TRBD1 (5 bases). This CDR3 has 14 residues. CDR1 and CDR2 (germline): LGHDT, YNNKEL (reference sequence). Trimming removed 5 bases from V and 2 bases from J, with 13 bases in between. Here the CDR3 reads CASSSQGGTYEQYF. In DNA form, the CDR3 reads TGTGCCAGCAGCTCCCAGGGTGGGACCTACGAGCAGTACTTC.

The gene calls are TRBV13 and TRBJ1-1; tentatively, D is TRBD1 (5 bases). CDR3 size: 14 residues. The germline V and J ends were trimmed by 5 bases and 12 bases, with 22 bases remaining between them. Germline loops: CDR1 PRHDT, CDR2 FYEKMQ (reference sequence). The CDR3 region is CASSAIRAPRVPFF. In DNA, the CDR3 is TGTGCCAGCAGCGCAATCCGGGCCCCCAGGGTCCCTTTCTTT.

V gene TRBV7-9 combines with J gene TRBJ1-3, with D possibly TRBD1 on 5 matching bases. CDR1 SEHNR and CDR2 FQNEAQ come from the germline V gene (reference sequence). CDR3 length: 13 residues. The V end lost 5 bases, the J end lost 4 bases, and 9 bases lay between the germline ends. DNA for the CDR3: TGTGCCAGCAGCGGGCGACAGGGAAACACCATATATTTT. Its translation: CASSGRQGNTIYF.

V is TRBV28 and J is TRBJ2-7, with D unresolved. Per germline, CDR1 MDHEN and CDR2 SYDVKM. V dropped 6 bases and J dropped 3 bases, with 9 bases sitting between them. The CDR3 has 12 amino acids. In DNA, the CDR3 is TGTGCCAGCAGCTCCCCGAGCTACGAGCAGTACTTC. Translation: CASSSPSYEQYF.

This chain uses TRBV12-3 or TRBV12-4 with TRBJ2-7, with 8 bases fitting TRBD1. The V segment lost 8 bases and the J segment 6 bases; nucleotides outside the gene matches: 3. CDR3 length: 11 residues. This CDR3 reads CASQGAGEQYF. The CDR3 nucleotides are TGTGCCAGCCAGGGGGCGGGCGAGCAGTACTTC.

The V and J genes are TRBV19 and TRBJ2-7; D may be TRBD1 (5 bases). Trimming shortened V by 5 bases and J by 2 bases, and 10 bases separated the two germline ends. CDR1 is LNHDA and CDR2 is SQIVND in the germline V gene (reference sequence). The CDR3 extends over 13 amino acids. This CDR3 is CASSPGRTYEQYF. CDR3 DNA sequence: TGTGCCAGTAGTCCAGGGCGTACCTACGAGCAGTACTTC.

The chain has TRBV5-1 and TRBJ1-2; possible D gene TRBD1, 5 bases. Germline V lookup: CDR1 SGHRS, CDR2 YFSETQ. CDR3 length: 18 amino acids. Trimming cost V 4 bases and J 4 bases, with 26 bases left between them. The CDR3 spells CASSRSNPAGPTTYGYTF. The CDR3 DNA follows: TGCGCCAGCAGCCGTTCTAACCCGGCGGGACCGACAACCTATGGCTACACCTTC.

The genes are TRBV27 and TRBJ1-5, with no clear D. Germline CDR1 is MNHEY and CDR2 is SMNVEV (reference sequence). V lost 7 bases and J lost 2, with 12 bases in between. The CDR3 sequence is 14 residues long. CDR3 nucleotide sequence: TGTGCCAGCACCTCGGGAGGAGGCAATCAGCCCCAGCATTTT. This codes for CASTSGGGNQPQHF.

This clone was counted once. The chain recombines TRBV29-1 with TRBJ1-1; D may be TRBD1 (5 bases). The CDR3 has 12 amino acids. Trimming took off 7 bases at V and 3 bases at J, with 12 bases between the two ends. CDR1 SQVTM and CDR2 ANQGSEA come from the germline V gene. In DNA form, the CDR3 reads TGCAGCGGGCGACAGCTACACACTGAAGCTTTCTTT. Translation gives CSGRQLHTEAFF.

The V and J genes are TRBV5-8 and TRBJ2-1, with 10 bases identical to TRBD1. After removal of 7 bases from V and 7 bases from J, the junction contained 8 bases not matched to a gene. Germline V gene sequence: CDR1 SGHTS, CDR2 YDEGEE. The CDR3 consists of 14 residues. The CDR3 protein is CASSGTGAENEQFF. The CDR3 DNA is TGTGCCAGCTCCGGGACAGGGGCGGAGAATGAGCAGTTCTTC.

This sequence joins TRBV27 and TRBJ1-5; D gene unclear. The CDR3 runs 13 residues. Germline values: CDR1 MNHEY, CDR2 SMNVEV (reference sequence). The V and J ends lost 3 bases and 1 base respectively, with 4 bases between them. The CDR3 DNA sequence: TGTGCCAGCAGTTTGGTGAGCAATCAGCCCCAGCATTTT. Its protein is CASSLVSNQPQHF.

This chain uses TRBV13 with TRBJ2-1; either TRBD1 or TRBD2 may supply D (6 bases each). This CDR3 contains 21 residues. Germline CDR1 is PRHDT and CDR2 is FYEKMQ (reference sequence). V lost 2 bases to trimming and J lost 6 bases, with 32 bases between them. The CDR3 loop is CASSLNFAGARGRRWANEQFF. The CDR3 DNA follows: TGTGCCAGCAGCTTAAATTTCGCGGGCGCACGGGGGCGTAGGTGGGCCAATGAGCAGTTCTTC.